This T cell receptor (beta chain) was captured by sequencing in a study of cytomegalovirus exposure and HLA in healthy donors. Study results and limitations: An Asian-associated ancestry cluster reportedly showed fewer N-insertions than the approximately 690-donor mean in a later analysis. It was confirmed in vitro that three of the CMV-associated chains were specific for CMV antigens. The later analysis indicated that the majority of CMV-associated TCR beta chains appeared HLA-restricted.

V lost 1 base to trimming and J lost 3 bases, with 16 bases between them. CDR1 SGHDN and CDR2 FVKESK come from the germline V gene. The CDR3 is made up of 16 amino acids. As regards this clone: Its antigen remains unidentified.

PCR involved 60 Vbeta and 13 Jbeta primers. Measured with immunoSEQ multiplex PCR; TCRdb has only the in-frame clones, and not every one. The sample gives about 150,000 clones, 70% to 80% of which show up once; less than 15% is in the top ten. This receptor was obtained from a middle-aged man in good health and CMV-seropositive. V gene TRBV14 combines with J gene TRBJ2-7, with a possible D match to TRBD2 (6 bases). Sequencing was performed on PBMCs. The CDR3 is CASSQGPQLGGYEQYF. The CDR3, as DNA: TGTGCCAGCAGCCAAGGCCCCCAACTGGGGGGCTACGAGCAGTACTTC.